This is a list of T cell receptor beta chains from one sample in a study of blood T cell repertoires in COVID-19. Method: immunoSEQ multiplex PCR; TCRdb's copy keeps in-frame clones and lacks some. The repertoire has fewer than 500,000 clones, approximately 87% of them found once; the top ten carry approximately 1%. Sequencing was carried out using PBMCs or T cells enriched from blood (not recorded which). These receptors all come from a woman aged 25 to 39 with acute COVID-19. Each CDR3 is given with its conserved first and last residue. D genes are given only for firm matches. Clone sizes are given selectively: once, few, many, or a class where the clone is expanded.

J gene | clone size | V gene | D gene | CDR3 protein | CDR3 DNA
TRBJ2-3 | NA | TRBV5-5 | NA | CASSWGRGAGDTQYF | TGTGCCAGCAGCTGGGGCCGCGGGGCGGGGGATACGCAGTATTTT
TRBJ1-1 | NA | TRBV5-8 | NA | CASSTQGNTEAFF | TGTGCCAGCAGCACGCAGGGGAACACTGAAGCTTTCTTT
TRBJ1-1 | NA | TRBV5-1 | TRBD1 | CASSLIDRVDTEAFF | TGCGCCAGCAGCCTGATAGACAGGGTTGACACTGAAGCTTTCTTT
TRBJ1-1 | NA | TRBV10-3 | TRBD1 | CAISEDRGDSNTEAFF | TGTGCCATCAGTGAAGACAGGGGGGACTCGAACACTGAAGCTTTCTTT
TRBJ1-5 | NA | TRBV27 | NA | CASSFSWAAHQPQHF | TGTGCCAGCAGTTTTTCTTGGGCAGCACATCAGCCCCAGCATTTT
TRBJ1-3 | NA | TRBV28 | NA | CASSLAGSGNTIYF | TGTGCCAGCAGTTTGGCGGGATCTGGAAACACCATATATTTT
TRBJ1-2 | NA | TRBV28 | NA | CASDLTGSLNYGYTF | TGTGCCAGCGATCTCACAGGGAGTCTAAACTATGGCTACACCTTC
TRBJ2-4 | NA | TRBV19 | NA | CASSIGLAKNIQYF | TGTGCCAGTAGTATCGGACTAGCCAAAAACATTCAGTACTTC
TRBJ1-4 | NA | TRBV2 | NA | CASGPYEVRNEKLFF | TGTGCCAGCGGCCCCTATGAGGTACGGAATGAAAAACTGTTTTTT
TRBJ2-2 | NA | TRBV30 | NA | CAWSVGANTGELFF | TGTGCCTGGAGTGTAGGGGCGAACACCGGGGAGCTGTTTTTT
TRBJ2-3 | NA | TRBV30 | NA | CAWTHRVSTDTQYF | TGTGCCTGGACCCACAGGGTTAGCACAGATACGCAGTATTTT
TRBJ1-1 | once | TRBV18 | NA | CASSFVIRNTEAFF | TGTGCCAGCTCGTTCGTTATTCGGAACACTGAAGCTTTCTTT
TRBJ1-1 | NA | TRBV7-8 | NA | CASSLRENTEAFF | TGTGCCAGCAGCTTACGGGAGAACACTGAAGCTTTCTTT
TRBJ1-4 | once | TRBV15 | NA | CATSRTVQVAEKLFF | TGTGCCACCAGCAGAACCGTCCAGGTGGCGGAAAAACTGTTTTTT
TRBJ2-3 | NA | TRBV21-1 | NA | CASSNLAGASNTDTQYF | TGTGCCAGCAGCAATCTAGCGGGGGCCTCCAACACAGATACGCAGTATTTT
TRBJ2-7 | few | TRBV7-9 | NA | CASSFHRGRSYEQYF | TGTGCCAGCAGCTTCCATCGAGGGCGGTCCTACGAGCAGTACTTC
TRBJ2-7 | NA | TRBV27 | TRBD1 | CASRATGQGVSWVF | TGTGCCAGCAGGGCTACGGGACAGGGTGTTAGTTGGGTTTTC
TRBJ2-1 | NA | TRBV5-1 | NA | CASSFGQFHNEQFF | TGCGCCAGCAGCTTTGGACAGTTCCACAATGAGCAGTTCTTC
TRBJ1-6 | NA | TRBV2 | NA | CASSVISPLHF | TGTGCCAGCAGTGTTATTTCACCCCTCCACTTT
TRBJ2-2 | NA | TRBV11-2 | NA | CASSLRFTGELFF | TGTGCCAGCAGCTTACGGTTCACCGGGGAGCTGTTTTTT
TRBJ2-7 | NA | TRBV2 | NA | CASTDSNFYEQYF | TGTGCCAGCACCGACAGCAACTTCTACGAGCAGTACTTC
TRBJ2-1 | NA | TRBV11-1 | NA | CASSSPGNSYNEQFF | TGTGCCAGCAGCTCCCCGGGGAACTCCTACAATGAGCAGTTCTTC
TRBJ2-3 | once | TRBV2 | TRBD1 | CASSGQGGDTQYF | TGTGCCAGCAGTGGACAGGGGGGGGATACGCAGTATTTT
TRBJ1-3 | NA | TRBV20-1 | TRBD1 | CSASPYSGTGGNTIYF | TGCAGTGCTAGTCCCTACTCCGGGACAGGGGGAAACACCATATATTTT
TRBJ2-7 | once | TRBV11-2 | TRBD2 | CASSRLAGGSYEQYF | TGTGCCAGCAGTCGACTAGCGGGGGGTTCCTACGAGCAGTACTTC
TRBJ1-1 | NA | TRBV4-3 | NA | CASSQDPGGLAFF | TGCGCCAGCAGCCAAGATCCGGGGGGCTTGGCTTTCTTT
TRBJ2-2 | NA | TRBV5-1 | NA | CASSSIGAARELFF | TGCGCCAGCAGCTCCATAGGAGCAGCAAGGGAGCTGTTTTTT
TRBJ1-1 | NA | TRBV7-9 | TRBD1 | CASSLDRDRAAAFF | TGTGCCAGCAGCTTAGATCGGGACAGGGCGGCCGCTTTCTTT
TRBJ1-1 | NA | TRBV18 | NA | CASSQTVLGSEAFF | TGTGCCAGCTCTCAGACAGTTCTGGGGTCTGAAGCTTTCTTT
TRBJ1-1 | NA | TRBV3-1/TRBV3-2 | NA | CASSHSQKNTEAFF | TGTGCCAGCAGCCATTCTCAGAAGAACACTGAAGCTTTCTTT
TRBJ1-2 | NA | TRBV25-1 | TRBD1 | CASSDKTGRRGYTF | TGTGCCAGCTCTGACAAGACAGGGAGACGTGGCTACACCTTC
TRBJ1-5 | NA | TRBV24-1 | TRBD1 | CATSELQGAGQPQHF | TGTGCCACCAGTGAGCTACAGGGGGCTGGTCAGCCCCAGCATTTT
TRBJ2-1 | NA | TRBV18 | TRBD2 | CASRRGSGGTLDEQFF | TGTGCCAGCCGGAGAGGTAGCGGGGGCACCCTTGATGAGCAGTTCTTC
TRBJ2-7 | NA | TRBV9 | NA | CASSVGPWSSYEQYF | TGTGCCAGCAGCGTAGGTCCCTGGAGCTCCTACGAGCAGTACTTC
TRBJ2-3 | NA | TRBV6-5 | TRBD2 | CASKAGGRDTQYF | TGTGCCAGCAAGGCGGGGGGAAGGGATACGCAGTATTTT
TRBJ2-2 | NA | TRBV7-9 | TRBD1 | CASSLGRQGLFF | TGTGCCAGCAGCTTAGGGCGACAGGGACTGTTTTTT
TRBJ1-1 | NA | TRBV4-1 | NA | CASSQVQGDTEAFF | TGCGCCAGCAGCCAAGTACAGGGTGACACTGAAGCTTTCTTT
TRBJ2-3 | NA | TRBV5-1 | TRBD1 | CASSYPGGASTDTQYF | TGCGCCAGCAGCTACCCAGGGGGTGCGAGCACAGATACGCAGTATTTT
TRBJ1-2 | NA | TRBV7-2 | NA | CATRKYNEDYGYTF | TGTGCCACCCGAAAGTACAATGAGGACTATGGCTACACCTTC
TRBJ2-1 | NA | TRBV18 | TRBD1 | CASSPRVTGGHNEQFF | TGTGCCAGCTCACCAAGGGTAACAGGGGGACACAATGAGCAGTTCTTC
TRBJ2-7 | NA | TRBV12-3/TRBV12-4 | NA | CASSLFQGLEQYF | TGTGCCAGCAGTTTATTCCAGGGCCTCGAGCAGTACTTC
TRBJ2-1 | NA | TRBV19 | TRBD2 | CASSIDSGLAGGNEQFF | TGTGCCAGTAGTATAGATTCGGGGCTAGCGGGGGGTAATGAGCAGTTCTTC
TRBJ2-1 | NA | TRBV5-1 | NA | CASRRDRGNAGSAYNEQFF | TGCGCCAGCAGACGCGACCGGGGTAATGCGGGGTCCGCGTACAATGAGCAGTTCTTC
TRBJ1-5 | many | TRBV20-1 | NA | CSASNRHRADQPQHF | TGCAGTGCTAGTAACAGGCACAGGGCGGATCAGCCCCAGCATTTT
TRBJ1-1 | few | TRBV18 | TRBD1 | CASSSGQGGRTEAFF | TGTGCCAGCTCATCTGGACAGGGTGGAAGAACTGAAGCTTTCTTT
TRBJ2-5 | NA | TRBV21-1 | NA | CASPRAGGRETQYF | TGTGCCAGCCCGCGGGCAGGGGGACGAGAGACCCAGTACTTC
TRBJ2-7 | NA | TRBV24-1 | NA | CATSDPGTNYEQYF | TGTGCCACCAGTGATCCTGGGACAAACTACGAGCAGTACTTC
TRBJ2-3 | NA | TRBV7-8 | TRBD2 | CASSWLGGGGDTQYF | TGTGCCAGCAGCTGGTTGGGGGGGGGAGGAGATACGCAGTATTTT
TRBJ2-3 | NA | TRBV4-1 | NA | CASSHPGRGSTDTQYF | TGCGCCAGCAGTCACCCTGGACGGGGGTCCACAGATACGCAGTATTTT
TRBJ2-3 | NA | TRBV9 | TRBD2 | CASSDGLAGTQYF | TGTGCCAGCAGCGACGGACTAGCTGGGACGCAGTATTTT
TRBJ1-1 | NA | TRBV18 | TRBD1 | CASSRDRNQIEAFF | TGTGCCAGCTCACGGGACAGGAACCAAATTGAAGCTTTCTTT
TRBJ2-7 | NA | TRBV11-1 | TRBD1 | CASSPPGQLYEQYF | TGTGCCAGCAGCCCACCGGGACAGCTGTACGAGCAGTACTTC
TRBJ1-4 | NA | TRBV5-1 | TRBD1 | CASSWDREGEKLFF | TGCGCCAGCAGCTGGGACAGGGAAGGGGAAAAACTGTTTTTT
TRBJ2-1 | NA | TRBV12-2 | NA | CASRSAPKRQYNEQFF | TGTGCAAGTCGCTCTGCCCCCAAGAGACAGTACAATGAGCAGTTCTTC
TRBJ2-1 | NA | TRBV7-3 | TRBD2 | CASSLSGGPYNEQFF | TGTGCCAGCAGCCTTAGCGGGGGTCCCTACAATGAGCAGTTCTTC
TRBJ2-1 | once | TRBV5-4 | TRBD2 | CASSLVSGELSYNEQFF | TGTGCCAGCAGCTTGGTCAGCGGGGAACTCTCCTACAATGAGCAGTTCTTC
TRBJ1-6 | NA | TRBV9 | TRBD1 | CASSARGTEYNSPLHF | TGTGCCAGCAGCGCCAGAGGGACAGAATATAATTCACCCCTCCACTTT
TRBJ2-2 | NA | TRBV5-1 | NA | CASSLARAPSQLNTGELFF | TGCGCCAGCAGCTTGGCCCGTGCGCCTTCTCAATTGAACACCGGGGAGCTGTTTTTT
TRBJ2-5 | NA | TRBV7-6 | TRBD2 | CASSHRRGGGETQYF | TGTGCCAGCAGCCACCGGAGGGGCGGGGGAGAGACCCAGTACTTC
TRBJ1-2 | NA | TRBV29-1 | TRBD1 | CSVEFRTGRNYGYTF | TGCAGCGTTGAATTCCGGACAGGGAGGAACTATGGCTACACCTTC